This T cell receptor beta chain appears in the sequencing data of a study of Ad26.COV2.S vaccination and SARS-CoV-2 variants (dated by TCRdb to the early 2020s). Background for the entire study: Donors in the vaccine arm were drawn from COV1001, a multicentre, randomized, double-blind, placebo-controlled phase I-IIa trial testing Ad26.COV2.S in healthy adults. Ad26.COV2.S was administered intramuscularly at a dose of 5x10^10 or 1x10^11 viral particles, either as one shot or as two shots given 56 days apart. TCRbeta repertoire sequencing served as the tool for gauging how specific and how broad the SARS-CoV-2-reactive T cell receptors were following Ad26.COV2.S vaccination. The TCR-sequenced set comprised approximately 30 samples: around 20 Ad26.COV2.S vaccine recipients, 5 placebo recipients and 8 SARS-CoV-2 convalescent individuals. Trial participants were randomized into five groups of five, in which low-dose or high-dose Ad26.COV2.S was given once or twice, or placebo was given on both occasions. Investigators did not know the trial group allocation while performing experiments and assessing outcomes.

TCRbeta CDR3 regions were sequenced with the immunoSEQ Assay. After extraction, genomic DNA underwent amplification by bias-controlled multiplex PCR, followed by high-throughput sequencing. Turning to the authors' computational methods: To quantify the absolute abundance of every unique TCRbeta CDR3 region, sequences were collapsed and filtered. T cell fraction was estimated by normalizing TCRbeta template counts to usable DNA, which was measured by amplifying reference genes present in all nucleated cells. Repertoire TCRs were annotated as SARS-CoV-2-specific when V gene, CDR3 amino acid sequence and J gene were exactly matched to a known reactive TCR set. MIRA supplied the reference SARS-CoV-2 TCR set, which was filtered for enrichment in COVID-19-positive ImmuneCODE repertoires so that public or cross-reactive TCRs were removed. Using the MIRA antigens, annotated TCRs were further analysed by specific ORF or by position within an ORF. Depth was the summed frequency of annotated unique rearrangements, while breadth was defined as annotated unique rearrangements over total unique productive rearrangements. Group comparisons of TCR breadth used two-sided Wilcoxon rank-sum tests. TCRdb obtained this table from immuneACCESS and retained in-frame rearrangements with V and J assigned. These tables miss some clones; where compared with another copy, unresolved V genes account for less than half of the shortfall, and the remainder is unexplained. The D gene and trimming were derived from the DNA, and the V and J assignments and clone size from that table. Counted in this sample were 350,000 to 400,000 clones; less than 90% of them appeared once. The ten largest clones take up 3% to 3.5% of the sample.

Comment on this clone: There is no known antigen for this receptor. Base quality data are lacking; no much larger clone is found one base away.

Explained via the paper, the treatment or condition label denotes: about 20 received Ad26.COV2.S at low or high dose, single or two shots; about 5 received placebo; per-sample allocation not given. For vaccine and placebo recipients, repertoires were sequenced using samples collected on day 63 after the first injection. Cohort 1b enrolled 25 or so adults aged 18-55 years at a single site in Boston, USA, between 29 July and 7 August 2020. As a vaccine, Ad26.COV2.S was a replication-incompetent adenovirus type 26 vector that expressed a prefusion-stabilized SARS-CoV-2 spike protein derived from the original Wuhan strain. General study outcomes and caveats: The study was not powered for comparison of responses between vaccine doses or regimens. Non-spike TCR breadth was comparable between vaccine and placebo recipients, consistent with the vaccine containing only spike. Ad26.COV2.S recipients had higher spike-specific TCR breadth than placebo recipients (P = 0.0014). After vaccination, spike-specific CD8+ and CD4+ T cell responses were reported to show substantial breadth. The authors noted that the TCR breadth and depth analyses may have underestimated total T cell responses.

The CDR3, from cysteine to phenylalanine, totals 14 residues. Kept here is only the CDR3 DNA, which spans 42 bases and is read in frame from base 1. Ends trimmed: V by 5 bases, J by 7 bases; bases unmatched to a gene: 8. CDR1 and CDR2 are drawn from the germline V gene: SGHTA, FQGNSA. The TCR comes from a person between 18 and 65 years old who received the Ad26.COV2.S COVID-19 vaccine or a placebo. Recombination joined TRBV7-2 with TRBJ1-2, and TRBD1 aligns with 9 junction nucleotides. The sample was peripheral blood, taken in a trial of Ad26.COV2.S vaccine versus placebo. The encoded CDR3 is CASSLDPGQGGYTF. The nucleotides are TGTGCCAGCAGCCTCGATCCGGGACAGGGTGGCTACACCTTC.